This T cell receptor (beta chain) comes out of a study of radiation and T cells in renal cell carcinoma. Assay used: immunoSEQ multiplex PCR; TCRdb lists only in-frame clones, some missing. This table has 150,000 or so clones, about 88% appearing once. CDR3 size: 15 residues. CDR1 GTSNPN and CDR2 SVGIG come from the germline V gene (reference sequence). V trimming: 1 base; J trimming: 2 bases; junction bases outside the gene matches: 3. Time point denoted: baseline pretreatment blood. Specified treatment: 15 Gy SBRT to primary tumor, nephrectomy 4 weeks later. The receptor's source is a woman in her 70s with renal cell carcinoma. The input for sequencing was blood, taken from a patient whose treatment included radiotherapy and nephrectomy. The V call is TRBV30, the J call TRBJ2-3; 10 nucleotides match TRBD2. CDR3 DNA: TGTGCCTGGAGTGCCCTAGCGGGGGACACAGATACGCAGTATTTT. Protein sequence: CAWSALAGDTDTQYF.